The 29 T cell receptor beta chains in this list originate from one sample, sequenced in a study of PD-1 blockade in classical Hodgkin lymphoma (dated by TCRdb to about 2020). Interpreted using the paper, the time point label stands for: cycle 4 day 1 (C4D1), after 5 to 7 weeks of nivolumab. Every trial patient had relapsed after autologous stem cell transplantation, and cohorts A, B and C differed in prior brentuximab vedotin exposure. Library preparation employed the immunoSEQ multiplex PCR assay. This immuneACCESS table, as held by TCRdb, lists in-frame sequences with V and J called but not all clones. Of the missing ones, under half trace to an unresolved V gene in checked studies; the others have no known cause. Present in this sample are about 39,000 clones, 77% of which were seen just once. The ten largest clonotypes hold approximately 9.8% of the sample. Here the sequenced sample was peripheral blood mononuclear cells (PBMCs), taken before the fourth cycle of nivolumab. All receptors derive from a human donor with classical Hodgkin lymphoma.

The CDR3 DNA reads TGCGCCAGCAGCTTCTCCGGGGGGTATGGAGAGACCCAGTACTTC. Its protein is CASSFSGGYGETQYF. The V gene is TRBV5-1, the J gene TRBJ2-5, with 7 bases lining up with TRBD2. V shed 2 bases, J shed 4 bases, and the junction held 8 bases outside the gene matches. CDR3 size: 15 residues. Germline V gene data show CDR1 as SGHRS and CDR2 as YFSETQ.

This chain uses TRBV6-1 with TRBJ2-7; D ambiguous. Per germline, CDR1 MNHNS and CDR2 SASEGT. With 4 bases removed from V and 0 bases from J, the gap between germline ends came to 7 bases. The CDR3 consists of 13 residues. The CDR3 protein is CASSVWVSYEQYF. The CDR3 region has the DNA TGTGCCAGCAGTGTCTGGGTCTCCTACGAGCAGTACTTC.

The genes are TRBV18 and TRBJ2-7; D unclear. Germline CDR1 reads KGHSH; CDR2 reads LQKENI. V gave up 2 bases and J gave up 5 bases, with 16 bases separating them. The CDR3 is 15 residues long. CDR3 sequence reads: CASSPSAGIIHEQYF. The CDR3 DNA reads TGTGCCAGCTCACCATCGGCAGGTATAATTCACGAGCAGTACTTC. Based on the CDR3 plus reference TRBV18 and TRBJ2-7, the full variable domain is NAGVMQNPRHLVRRRGQEARLRCSPMKGHSHVYWYRQLPEEGLKFMVYLQKENIIDESGMPKERFSAEFPKEGPSILRIQQVVRGDSAAYFCASSPSAGIIHEQYFGPGTRLTVT.

The V gene is TRBV2, the J gene TRBJ2-6; possible D gene TRBD2, 7 bases. The germline CDR1 and CDR2 sequences are SNHLY and FYNNEI. The V end was cut by 10 bases, the J end by 2 bases, with 18 bases between. This CDR3 is 16 amino acids long. Here the CDR3 reads CATQKEGGAGANVLTF. DNA of the CDR3: TGTGCCACCCAGAAGGAGGGGGGGGCTGGGGCCAACGTCCTGACTTTC.

The chain combines TRBV28 with TRBJ2-3; 8 positions agree with TRBD2. Looked up from germline, CDR1 is MDHEN and CDR2 is SYDVKM. Trimming took 5 bases from V and 4 from J; bases not matched to a gene: 5. The CDR3 is made up of 14 amino acids. The CDR3 DNA reads TGTGCCAGCAGTAGCGGGGGAAGTTCAGATACGCAGTATTTT. Amino acids: CASSSGGSSDTQYF.

The chain employs TRBV7-3 and TRBJ2-5, with TRBD2 identical over 7 bases. Germline V lookup: CDR1 SGHTA, CDR2 FQGTGA. CDR3 size: 15 residues. V shed 3 bases, J shed 2 bases, and the junction held 6 bases outside the gene matches. The DNA of the CDR3 is TGTGCCAGCAGCTTTTCGGCGGGGGATCAAGAGACCCAGTACTTC. Translating it yields CASSFSAGDQETQYF.

The chain employs TRBV7-2 and TRBJ2-1; D gene ambiguous. Deletions cut 2 bases from V and 0 bases from J, with 11 bases between. The CDR3 has 16 amino acids. Germline CDR1 reads SGHTA; CDR2 reads FQGNSA. For the CDR3, the DNA is TGTGCCAGCAGCTTAACTGTCTTCAGCTCCTACAATGAGCAGTTCTTC. It yields the protein CASSLTVFSSYNEQFF.

This clone was detected once. This chain joins TRBV4-2 and TRBJ2-7; D not resolved. Deletions cut 3 bases from V and 0 bases from J, with 12 bases between. Germline CDR1 reads LGHNA; CDR2 reads YNFKEQ. CDR3 size: 15 residues. CDR3 nucleotides: TGTGCCAGCAGCCAGGATAGCACCGCCTCCTACGAGCAGTACTTC. It encodes CASSQDSTASYEQYF.

This chain uses TRBV9 with TRBJ2-4; TRBD2 aligns across 7 bases. The length of the CDR3 is 15 residues. V shed 4 bases, J shed 8 bases, and the junction held 12 bases outside the gene matches. From germline, CDR1 is SGDLS and CDR2 YYNGEE. CDR3 residues: CASSLSGEGGYIQYF. The CDR3 DNA follows: TGTGCCAGCAGCCTTTCCGGGGAGGGCGGGTACATTCAGTACTTC.

This clone was seen repeatedly, ten times or more. The genes are TRBV7-2 and TRBJ2-7; D is perhaps TRBD1 (6 bases). Per germline, CDR1 SGHTA and CDR2 FQGNSA. This CDR3 contains 14 residues. The germline V and J ends were trimmed by 5 bases and 3 bases, with 14 bases remaining between them. The CDR3, as DNA: TGTGCCAGCAGCCGCCAACAGGGTTACTACGAGCAGTACTTC. Translation: CASSRQQGYYEQYF.

The rearrangement uses TRBV15 and TRBJ2-6; 11 bases line up with TRBD1. CDR1 is LNHNV, CDR2 YYDKDF, per germline (reference sequence). The V gene end was trimmed by 6 bases and the J gene end by 3 bases; junction bases not matched to a gene: 7. The CDR3 runs to 17 residues. The CDR3 sequence is CATRGWDRGSGANVLTF. DNA of the CDR3: TGTGCCACCAGGGGGTGGGACAGGGGGAGTGGGGCCAACGTCCTGACTTTC. Supplemented by reference TRBV15 and TRBJ2-6, the full variable domain reads DAMVIQNPRYQVTQFGKPVTLSCSQTLNHNVMYWYQQKSSQAPKLLFHYYDKDFNNEADTPDNFQSRRPNTSFCFLDIRSPGLGDTAMYLCATRGWDRGSGANVLTFGAGSRLTVL.

The chain uses TRBV11-2 and TRBJ1-6; 7 nucleotides align to TRBD1. The V and J ends lost 5 bases and 7 bases, in that order; junction bases with no gene match: 8. The CDR3 spans 15 residues. The germline V gene encodes CDR1 SGHAT and CDR2 FQNNGV. CDR3 sequence reads: CASSPGTARNSPLHF. Here the CDR3 DNA reads TGTGCCAGCAGCCCTGGGACAGCTCGGAATTCACCCCTCCACTTT.

The chain employs TRBV28 and TRBJ1-4; 7 bases align to TRBD1. The V and J ends lost 5 bases and 7 bases, in that order; junction bases with no gene match: 10. The CDR3 runs 15 residues. From germline, CDR1 is MDHEN and CDR2 SYDVKM. The CDR3: CASSTRTGGLEKLFF. CDR3 sequence (DNA): TGTGCCAGCAGTACCCGGACAGGCGGTCTTGAAAAACTGTTTTTT.

The CDR3 bases are TGTGCCATCAGTGACGGAGGGGGCGAAACTCAGCCCCAGCATTTT. Its translation is CAISDGGGETQPQHF. This chain uses TRBV10-3 with TRBJ1-5; TRBD1 matches 7 bases. The CDR3 spans 15 residues. The V gene end was trimmed by 3 bases and the J gene end by 6 bases; junction bases not matched to a gene: 8. Germline CDR1 reads ENHRY; CDR2 reads SYGVKD.

This clone was counted a few times. The chain has TRBV18 and TRBJ1-4; D is uncertain. Germline CDR1 KGHSH, CDR2 LQKENI. Trimming took off 2 bases at V and 8 bases at J, with 12 bases between the two ends. This CDR3 has 14 residues. The CDR3 DNA reads as TGTGCCAGCTCACCAGTGAGGGAAGGGGAAAAACTGTTTTTT. Amino acids: CASSPVREGEKLFF.

This clone was counted between two and nine times. V and J are TRBV2 and TRBJ2-3; TRBD2 matches at 7 bases. The CDR3 extends over 15 amino acids. Germline V gene sequence: CDR1 SNHLY, CDR2 FYNNEI. The trim removed 3 bases at V and 6 bases at J, leaving 9 bases unmatched. The CDR3 spells CASSDTTGGRDTQYF. CDR3 nucleotide sequence: TGTGCCAGCAGTGACACAACGGGGGGACGCGATACGCAGTATTTT.

The chain is built from TRBV7-2 and TRBJ2-4; D call uncertain. Germline V gene sequence: CDR1 SGHTA, CDR2 FQGNSA. The CDR3 is 17 amino acids. V was clipped by 5 bases and J by 1 base, with 18 bases between them. This CDR3 is CASSQPVAVGAKNIQYF. The CDR3 DNA sequence: TGTGCCAGCAGCCAACCGGTGGCGGTTGGGGCCAAAAACATTCAGTACTTC.

The chain carries TRBV10-1 and TRBJ2-5; 7 bases are a match to TRBD1. The germline V gene has CDR1 WNHNN and CDR2 SYGVQD (reference sequence). V was clipped by 3 bases and J by 2 bases; unmatched bases: 3. The CDR3 is made up of 14 amino acids. CDR3 sequence (DNA): TGCGCCAGCAGTGACCGACAGGGACAAGAGACCCAGTACTTC. This gives the protein CASSDRQGQETQYF.

V is TRBV6-6 and J is TRBJ2-7; D uncertain. Trimming removed 0 bases from V and 5 bases from J, with 14 bases in between. Germline lookup yields CDR1 MNHNY and CDR2 SVGAGI (reference sequence). The CDR3 runs to 15 residues. The CDR3 DNA reads as TGTGCCAGCAGTTACTCCCCGGACGGGCAAAACGAGCAGTACTTC. Amino acid sequence: CASSYSPDGQNEQYF.

The chain couples TRBV29-1 to TRBJ2-5; 9 nucleotides align to TRBD2. This CDR3 is built from 15 residues. J lost 5 bases, V lost 3 bases, and 10 bases had no gene match. Germline V gene lookup returns CDR1 SQVTM and CDR2 ANQGSEA. CDR3 protein: CSVDGSGGDWETQYF. The CDR3 bases are TGCAGCGTTGACGGTAGCGGGGGAGATTGGGAGACCCAGTACTTC.

This clone was counted between two and nine times. The chain joins TRBV14 to TRBJ2-7; a weak D match, TRBD1 (6 bases). The CDR3 loop spans 16 amino acids. V dropped 0 bases and J dropped 3 bases, with 15 bases sitting between them. Germline CDR1 is SGHDN and CDR2 is FVKESK. The CDR3 spells CASSQELRRGIYEQYF. CDR3 nucleotides: TGTGCCAGCAGCCAAGAACTTCGCAGGGGTATCTACGAGCAGTACTTC.

The chain recombines TRBV29-1 with TRBJ1-4, with D possibly TRBD1 on 5 matching bases. V was pared by 4 bases and J by 6 bases, with 18 bases between. Germline V gene data show CDR1 as SQVTM and CDR2 as ANQGSEA. The CDR3 extends over 15 amino acids. Here the CDR3 DNA reads TGCAGCGTTGCGGGGGACCCACGAGGTCATGAAAAACTGTTTTTT. Protein sequence: CSVAGDPRGHEKLFF.

V and J are TRBV7-9 and TRBJ1-1; D might be TRBD1 (6 bases). CDR3 size: 18 residues. Deletions cut 2 bases from V and 0 bases from J, with 19 bases between. In germline, CDR1 is SEHNR, CDR2 FQNEAQ (reference sequence). CDR3 sequence (DNA): TGTGCCAGCAGCTTATTCAAACAGGGTAATATGATGAACACTGAAGCTTTCTTT. Its translation: CASSLFKQGNMMNTEAFF.

The V call is TRBV10-3, the J call TRBJ2-7; D perhaps matches TRBD2 (6 bases). Trimming removed 5 bases at V and 3 bases at J, with 8 bases between. Germline V gene sequence: CDR1 ENHRY, CDR2 SYGVKD. The CDR3 consists of 12 residues. CDR3 region: CAISPAGYEQYF. As DNA, the CDR3 is TGTGCCATCAGTCCAGCGGGCTACGAGCAGTACTTC.

This clone appeared a single time. The chain uses TRBV5-1 and TRBJ2-1, with D tentatively TRBD1 or TRBD2 (5 bases each). The CDR3 consists of 15 residues. Germline V lookup: CDR1 SGHRS, CDR2 YFSETQ. V lost 2 bases, J lost 1 base, and 10 bases lay in between. The CDR3 spells CASSFGTGSYNEQFF. The CDR3 DNA follows: TGCGCCAGCAGCTTCGGGACGGGTTCCTACAATGAGCAGTTCTTC.

The chain employs TRBV2 and TRBJ1-1, with 7 nucleotides matching TRBD1. V was pared by 10 bases and J by 2 bases, with 7 bases of the junction left unmatched. CDR1 and CDR2 from the germline V gene are SNHLY and FYNNEI. The CDR3 consists of 13 residues. The CDR3 protein is CATETGINTEAFF. The CDR3 nucleotides are TGTGCCACTGAGACAGGGATAAACACTGAAGCTTTCTTT.

The chain carries TRBV2 and TRBJ1-3, with D maybe TRBD1 (6 bases). This CDR3 has 14 amino acids. The germline V and J ends were trimmed by 2 bases and 5 bases, with 10 bases remaining between them. Germline V lookup: CDR1 SNHLY, CDR2 FYNNEI. CDR3 coding DNA: TGTGCCAGCAGTGAACCCACAGGGCGAAACACCATATATTTT. Its protein product is CASSEPTGRNTIYF.

This chain joins TRBV7-2 and TRBJ2-3; D is perhaps TRBD2 (6 bases). With 6 bases removed from V and 1 base from J, the gap between germline ends came to 11 bases. Germline V gene lookup returns CDR1 SGHTA and CDR2 FQGNSA. This CDR3 is built from 14 residues. CDR3 nucleotide sequence: TGTGCCAGCAGGAAGCAGCGGGGCACAGATACGCAGTATTTT. It translates to CASRKQRGTDTQYF.

This sequence joins TRBV5-1 and TRBJ2-3; D is ambiguous. This CDR3 contains 13 residues. The V gene lost 5 bases and the J gene lost 2 bases, with 9 bases spanning the gap. The germline V gene encodes CDR1 SGHRS and CDR2 YFSETQ. CDR3 DNA: TGCGCCAGCAGTGTACTTTCCACAGATACGCAGTATTTT. It codes for CASSVLSTDTQYF. Combining the CDR3 with reference TRBV5-1 and TRBJ2-3 gives the whole variable domain KAGVTQTPRYLIKTRGQQVTLSCSPISGHRSVSWYQQTPGQGLQFLFEYFSETQRNKGNFPGRFSGRQFSNSRSEMNVSTLELGDSALYLCASSVLSTDTQYFGPGTRLTVL.